The 15 T cell receptor beta chains below were found in one sample sequenced in a study of T cells in Graves' hyperthyroidism and ophthalmopathy. Amplified regions were TCR beta CDR3 sequences from RNA transcripts. Carried out on the TCR CDR3, a first-round RT-PCR used the HTBI primer set. TCRdb recomputed calls from the multiplex PCR reads with MiXCR, one row per CDR3 protein. The sample gives over 450,000 distinct CDR3 sequences, approximately 17% of which show up once; roughly 15% is in the top ten. The material sequenced was blood. These receptors came from a woman under 30 with Graves' ophthalmopathy.

This clonotype was detected ten times or more. The rearrangement joins TRBV6-1 to TRBJ1-4, with 10 bases aligning to TRBD1. With 6 bases clipped from V and 8 bases from J, the junction kept 6 bases outside the gene matches. The CDR3 contains 14 residues. CDR1 is MNHNS and CDR2 is SASEGT in the germline V gene. The CDR3 nucleotides are TGTGCCAGCAGGGCCGGGACAGGGGAGGAAAAACTGTTTTTT. Protein: CASRAGTGEEKLFF.

The rearrangement uses TRBV6-5 and TRBJ1-2, with unresolved D. Trimming stripped 0 bases from V and 4 bases from J, with 9 bases between. Germline V gene sequence: CDR1 MNHEY, CDR2 SVGAGI. This CDR3 comprises 14 residues. CDR3 in amino acids: CASSYSYSSYGYTF. The CDR3 nucleotides read TGTGCCAGCAGTTACTCCTACAGCAGCTATGGCTACACCTTC.

This clonotype was counted only a few times. This rearrangement joins TRBV13 to TRBJ2-7; D not resolved. Germline assignment: CDR1 PRHDT and CDR2 FYEKMQ (reference sequence). The V and J ends lost 5 bases and 6 bases respectively, with 14 bases between them. The CDR3 has 13 residues. In DNA form, the CDR3 reads TGTGCCAGCAGCGCCGTTAAGCTCTCCGAGCAGTACTTC. Amino acids: CASSAVKLSEQYF.

The V and J genes are TRBV7-2 and TRBJ2-1, with TRBD2 matching 8 bases. This CDR3 has 14 amino acids. With V trimmed by 10 bases and J by 4 bases, 9 bases remained unmatched. CDR1 is SGHTA and CDR2 is FQGNSA in the germline V gene. For the CDR3, the DNA is TGTGCCAACACCCCGGGACTAGAGTACAATGAGCAGTTCTTC. This translates into CANTPGLEYNEQFF.

This clonotype was counted many times. J is TRBJ2-7 and V is TRBV12-3 or TRBV12-4, with D possibly being TRBD1 (6 bases). Trimming took off 4 bases at V and 5 bases at J, with 15 bases between the two ends. The CDR3 extends over 14 amino acids. The CDR3 bases are TGTGCCAGCAGTTCAAGTGCAGGGGAGAACGAGCAGTACTTC. Protein: CASSSSAGENEQYF.

This clonotype was observed many times. The V and J genes are TRBV12-3 or TRBV12-4 and TRBJ2-5; 9 bases are a match to TRBD2. The CDR3 covers 17 residues. Trimming removed 4 bases from V and 5 bases from J; junction bases left unmatched: 14. CDR3 in DNA: TGTGCCAGCAGTTCCTCAAGAAACGGCGGGGGGGGGGAGACCCAGTACTTC. Translation: CASSSSRNGGGGETQYF.

This clonotype was recorded many times. The gene calls are TRBV6-2 or TRBV6-3 and TRBJ2-4; D possibly corresponds to TRBD2 (6 bases). Germline-derived CDR1 and CDR2 are MNHEY and SVGEGT. Trimming shortened V by 0 bases and J by 1 base, and 7 bases separated the two germline ends. The CDR3 loop spans 15 amino acids. CDR3 DNA sequence: TGTGCCAGCAGTTACTCTCTAGCGGCCAAAAACATTCAGTACTTC. It codes for CASSYSLAAKNIQYF.

This clonotype was seen repeatedly, ten times or more. The chain combines TRBV7-9 with TRBJ1-1, with 7 nucleotides matching TRBD1. This CDR3 has 15 residues. V gave up 5 bases and J gave up 1 base; unmatched junction bases: 7. Germline CDR1 SEHNR, CDR2 FQNEAQ (reference sequence). CDR3 bases: TGTGCCAGCAGCCCTTACCGACAGGGGAACACTGAAGCTTTCTTT. Translated, it gives CASSPYRQGNTEAFF.

This clonotype was counted a single time. This may come from a read error, since a much larger clone is one base off. The genes are TRBV27 and TRBJ1-6; weak D call: TRBD1 (5 bases). CDR1 and CDR2 (germline): MNHEY, SMNVEV (reference sequence). CDR3 length equals 14 residues. The chain's CDR3 is CASSSDNPNSPIHF. In nucleotides, the CDR3 is TGTGCCAGCAGTTCGGACAACCCTAATTCACCCATCCACTTT.

J is TRBJ2-3 and V is TRBV27; possibly TRBD1 for D (6 bases). CDR1 is MNHEY and CDR2 is SMNVEV in the germline V gene (reference sequence). This CDR3 comprises 16 residues. V lost 5 bases, J lost 4 bases, and 19 bases lay in between. CDR3 sequence reads: CASSTRTAVYADTQYF. CDR3 bases: TGTGCCAGCAGTACCAGGACAGCAGTCTATGCAGATACGCAGTATTTT.

This clonotype occurred many times. The chain couples TRBV7-9 to TRBJ2-1; D gene uncertain. This CDR3 contains 15 residues. CDR1 SEHNR and CDR2 FQNEAQ come from the germline V gene (reference sequence). V lost 5 bases and J lost 1, with 12 bases in between. CDR3 nucleotide sequence: TGTGCCAGCAGCACACTTTTGGGGTCCTACAATGAGCAGTTCTTC. As protein: CASSTLLGSYNEQFF.

In this sample, this clonotype turned up a few times. V and J are TRBV19 and TRBJ1-2, with no clear D. CDR1 LNHDA and CDR2 SQIVND come from the germline V gene (reference sequence). Trimming took off 7 bases at V and 8 bases at J, with 17 bases between the two ends. The CDR3 runs to 13 residues. As DNA, the CDR3 is TGTGCCAGTACCATGGGCCACCCCGCGGGCTACACCTTC. As protein: CASTMGHPAGYTF.

There are a few counts of this clonotype. A much larger clone is a single base away; this may be a read error. The CDR3 sequence is CASSPLQGLDTEASF. As DNA, the CDR3 is TGTGCCAGCAGTCCATTACAGGGGCTGGACACTGAAGCTTCCTTT. This chain connects TRBV12-3 or TRBV12-4 to TRBJ1-1; 7 bases are a match to TRBD1. This CDR3 comprises 15 residues.

This clonotype has ten or more counts. The chain carries TRBV19 and TRBJ1-1, with D perhaps matching TRBD1 (5 bases). V was shortened by 4 bases and J by 3 bases, with 12 bases between the two germline ends. Germline V lookup: CDR1 LNHDA, CDR2 SQIVND (reference sequence). The CDR3 extends over 14 amino acids. CDR3 sequence: CASSTRRGDTEAFF. The CDR3 coding sequence is TGTGCCAGTAGTACGCGACGGGGGGACACTGAAGCTTTCTTT.

The chain is built from TRBV5-4 and TRBJ2-2; 8 positions match TRBD2. The CDR3 consists of 15 residues. V gave up 0 bases and J gave up 7 bases; unmatched junction bases: 5. The germline gives CDR1 SGHNT, CDR2 YYREEE (reference sequence). CDR3 sequence reads: CASSLDGSGVGELFF. The CDR3 DNA is TGTGCCAGCAGCTTGGATGGTAGCGGGGTCGGGGAGCTGTTTTTT.